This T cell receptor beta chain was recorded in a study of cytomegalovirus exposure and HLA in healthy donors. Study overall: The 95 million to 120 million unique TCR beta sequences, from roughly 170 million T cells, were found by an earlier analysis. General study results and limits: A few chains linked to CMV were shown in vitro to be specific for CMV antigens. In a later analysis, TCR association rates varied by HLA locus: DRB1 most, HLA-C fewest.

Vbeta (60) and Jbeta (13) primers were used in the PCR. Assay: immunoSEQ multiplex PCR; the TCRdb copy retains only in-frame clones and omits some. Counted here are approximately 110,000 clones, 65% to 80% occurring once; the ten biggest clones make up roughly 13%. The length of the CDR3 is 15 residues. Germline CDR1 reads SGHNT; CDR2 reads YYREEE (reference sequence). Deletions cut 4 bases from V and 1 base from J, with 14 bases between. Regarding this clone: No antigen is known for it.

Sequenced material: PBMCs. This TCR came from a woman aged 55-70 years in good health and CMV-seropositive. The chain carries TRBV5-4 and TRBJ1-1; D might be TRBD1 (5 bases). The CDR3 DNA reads TGTGCCAGCAGCCCGCGGCAGGGCACGAACACTGAAGCTTTCTTT. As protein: CASSPRQGTNTEAFF.